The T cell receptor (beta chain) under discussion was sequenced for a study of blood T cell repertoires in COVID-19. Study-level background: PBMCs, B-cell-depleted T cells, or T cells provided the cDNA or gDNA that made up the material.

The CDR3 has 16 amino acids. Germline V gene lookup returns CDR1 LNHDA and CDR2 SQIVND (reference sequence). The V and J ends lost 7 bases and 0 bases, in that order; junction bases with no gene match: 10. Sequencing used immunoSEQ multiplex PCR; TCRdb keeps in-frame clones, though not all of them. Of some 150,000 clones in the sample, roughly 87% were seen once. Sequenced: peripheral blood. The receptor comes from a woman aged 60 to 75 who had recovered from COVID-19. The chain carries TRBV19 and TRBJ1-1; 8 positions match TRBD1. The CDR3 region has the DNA TGTGCCAGTAAGGGGCAGGGGGCGGGTTTGAACACTGAAGCTTTCTTT. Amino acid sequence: CASKGQGAGLNTEAFF.